This entry features one T cell receptor (beta chain) sequence. The antigen is undetermined. TCRdb re-called the reads with MiXCR, one entry per CDR3 protein. This table has around 260,000 distinct CDR3 sequences, about a quarter appearing once. The sample originates from a study of T cell repertoires in cytomegalovirus infection. Study-wide results and caveats: Predominance within the ex vivo response was attributable to HLA-C-restricted CMV-specific TCR beta clonotypes.

Germline V gene lookup returns CDR1 SGHAT and CDR2 FQNNGV. The CDR3 loop spans 13 amino acids. The V end lost 5 bases, the J end lost 2 bases, and 7 bases lay between the germline ends. The chain combines TRBV11-2 with TRBJ2-4; D is undetermined. This TCR was recovered from a human donor in good health (CMV status not recorded). Some clones in this sample may be carry-over from other donors' samples. Sample: PBMCs. Written as DNA, the CDR3 is TGTGCCAGCAGCCGTGGGTCCAAAAACATTCAGTACTTC. As protein: CASSRGSKNIQYF.